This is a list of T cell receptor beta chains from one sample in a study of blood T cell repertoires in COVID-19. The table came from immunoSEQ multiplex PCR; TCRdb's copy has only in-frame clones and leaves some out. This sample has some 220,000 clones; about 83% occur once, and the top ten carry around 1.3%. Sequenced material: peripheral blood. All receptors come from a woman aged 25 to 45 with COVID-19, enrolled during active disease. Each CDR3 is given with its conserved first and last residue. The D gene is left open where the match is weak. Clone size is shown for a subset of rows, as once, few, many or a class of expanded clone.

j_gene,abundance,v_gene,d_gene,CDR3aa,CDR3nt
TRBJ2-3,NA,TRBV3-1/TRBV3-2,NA,CASSLEILGAPTDTQYF,TGTGCCAGCAGCCTAGAGATCTTGGGGGCCCCCACAGATACGCAGTATTTT
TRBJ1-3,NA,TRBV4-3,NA,CASSQATGSSGNTIYF,TGCGCCAGCAGCCAAGCAACAGGGAGCTCTGGAAACACCATATATTTT
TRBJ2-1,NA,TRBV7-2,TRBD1,CASSWTGVSEQFF,TGTGCCAGCAGCTGGACAGGGGTCTCTGAGCAGTTCTTC
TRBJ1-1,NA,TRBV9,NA,CASSVDPGVFTEAFF,TGTGCCAGCAGCGTAGACCCGGGGGTATTCACTGAAGCTTTCTTT
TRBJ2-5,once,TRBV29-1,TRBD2,CSAHPGTSGQETQYF,TGCAGCGCACACCCGGGGACTAGCGGACAAGAGACCCAGTACTTC
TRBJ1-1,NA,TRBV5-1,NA,CASSLGGMEAFF,TGCGCCAGCAGCTTGGGAGGAATGGAAGCTTTCTTT
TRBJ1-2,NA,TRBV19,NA,CASSTKSAANYGYTF,TGTGCCAGTAGCACAAAAAGTGCCGCTAACTATGGCTACACCTTC
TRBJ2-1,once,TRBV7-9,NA,CASSFIGEQFF,TGTGCCAGCAGCTTTATCGGTGAGCAGTTCTTC
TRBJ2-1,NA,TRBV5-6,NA,CASSLSVNEQFF,TGTGCCAGCAGCTTGTCCGTCAATGAGCAGTTCTTC
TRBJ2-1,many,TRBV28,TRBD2,CASSLPGLAGGYSYNEQFF,TGTGCCAGCAGTTTACCCGGACTAGCGGGAGGCTATTCCTACAATGAGCAGTTCTTC
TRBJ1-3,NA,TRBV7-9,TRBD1,CASSFGRGLSNTIYF,TGTGCCAGCAGCTTCGGCAGGGGGCTGTCAAACACCATATATTTT
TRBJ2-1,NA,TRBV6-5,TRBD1,CASSYSNRGDEQFF,TGTGCCAGCAGTTATTCCAACAGGGGAGATGAGCAGTTCTTC
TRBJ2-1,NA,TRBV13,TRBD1,CASSFRTGVIYNEQFF,TGTGCCAGCAGTTTCCGGACAGGAGTAATTTACAATGAGCAGTTCTTC